A selection of T cell receptor beta chains follows, all from one sample in a study of shared clonotypes between healthy human individuals. Repertoires were generated with immunoSEQ multiplex PCR, while TCRdb's copy carries only in-frame clones and drops some. The sample carries about 2.4 million clones, approximately 90% recorded once. The sequencing sample was made of naive CD4+ T cells sorted from blood. These receptors originate from a man younger than 35 in good health. Each CDR3 is given with its conserved first and last residue. D genes are given only for firm matches. Not all rows give a size; the values are once, few, many and, for expanded clones, a class.

.	.	TRBV20-1	TRBJ2-3	CSAFGDTQYF	TGCAGTGCTTTTGGTGATACGCAGTATTTT
.	TRBD1	TRBV13	TRBJ1-1	CASSTRTGLNTEAFF	TGTGCCAGCAGCACCCGGACAGGGCTAAACACTGAAGCTTTCTTT
.	.	TRBV6-6	TRBJ2-7	CASSYSTPTSSYEQYF	TGTGCCAGCAGTTACTCGACCCCGACGTCCTCCTACGAGCAGTACTTC
.	.	TRBV5-6	TRBJ1-4	CASSLRSGSSKEKLFF	TGTGCCAGCAGCTTGCGATCGGGCTCCTCGAAGGAAAAACTGTTTTTT
.	TRBD1	TRBV30	TRBJ2-5	CAGTGQKETQYF	TGTGCCGGGACAGGGCAAAAAGAGACCCAGTACTTC
.	.	TRBV6-1	TRBJ2-7	CASSGPPSYEQYF	TGTGCCAGCAGTGGACCCCCCTCCTACGAGCAGTACTTC
once	TRBD2	TRBV28	TRBJ2-1	CASNSGGQDEQFF	TGTGCCAGCAACAGCGGGGGTCAGGATGAGCAGTTCTTC
.	.	TRBV19	TRBJ2-7	CASSIGGSEQYF	TGTGCCAGTAGTATAGGGGGGTCCGAGCAGTACTTC
.	.	TRBV4-1	TRBJ2-5	CASSQPADGKETQYF	TGCGCCAGCAGCCAACCCGCAGACGGGAAAGAGACCCAGTACTTC
.	.	TRBV6-5	TRBJ1-4	CASSRGEKLFF	TGTGCCAGCAGTAGAGGGGAAAAACTGTTTTTT
once	TRBD2	TRBV4-1	TRBJ2-7	CASSQPTAGAYEQYF	TGCGCCAGCAGCCAACCCACAGCGGGAGCCTACGAGCAGTACTTC
.	.	TRBV11-3	TRBJ2-1	CASSGTAYNEQFF	TGTGCCAGCAGCGGTACAGCCTACAATGAGCAGTTCTTC
.	.	TRBV10-3	TRBJ2-7	CAISESGAGSYEQYF	TGTGCCATCAGTGAGTCGGGGGCCGGCTCCTACGAGCAGTACTTC
once	.	TRBV11-2	TRBJ1-6	CASSLGGINSPLHF	TGTGCCAGCAGCTTAGGGGGGATCAATTCACCCCTCCACTTT
.	.	TRBV10-3	TRBJ2-1	CAISDGRGSYNEQFF	TGTGCCATCAGTGATGGTAGGGGCTCCTACAATGAGCAGTTCTTC
.	.	TRBV28	TRBJ2-7	CASTHHGRFEEQYF	TGTGCCAGCACCCATCACGGACGGTTCGAGGAGCAGTACTTC
.	TRBD2	TRBV6-1	TRBJ2-1	CASSVGGVIYNEQFF	TGTGCCAGCAGTGTTGGGGGGGTGATCTACAATGAGCAGTTCTTC
once	TRBD1	TRBV11-2	TRBJ2-3	CASSPTGEGTDTQYF	TGTGCCAGCAGCCCGACAGGGGAGGGCACAGATACGCAGTATTTT
.	.	TRBV7-3	TRBJ2-2	CASSYRGQGGELFF	TGTGCCAGCAGCTACAGAGGACAAGGCGGGGAGCTGTTTTTT
few	TRBD1	TRBV2	TRBJ1-6	CASGQGEHSPLHF	TGTGCCAGTGGACAGGGAGAACATTCACCCCTCCACTTT
.	TRBD2	TRBV30	TRBJ2-7	CAWSVSGTFYEQYF	TGTGCCTGGAGTGTAAGCGGGACCTTCTACGAGCAGTACTTC
.	.	TRBV4-1	TRBJ2-7	CASSQEAEGSGYEQYF	TGCGCCAGCAGCCAAGAGGCTGAAGGCAGCGGCTACGAGCAGTACTTC
few	.	TRBV5-1	TRBJ1-4	CASSSQAPGEKLFF	TGCGCCAGCAGCTCACAGGCCCCTGGGGAAAAACTGTTTTTT
.	TRBD2	TRBV7-2	TRBJ2-7	CASSPRGGTYEQYF	TGTGCCAGCAGCCCGCGGGGGGGCACCTACGAGCAGTACTTC
.	.	TRBV7-8	TRBJ2-7	CASSLVEGSSYEQYF	TGTGCCAGCAGCTTAGTAGAGGGGAGCTCCTACGAGCAGTACTTC
.	.	TRBV7-9	TRBJ2-7	CASSRTRDGLYEQYF	TGTGCCAGCAGCAGAACTAGGGACGGACTCTACGAGCAGTACTTC
.	TRBD1	TRBV4-2	TRBJ2-7	CASSQGETGGHEQYF	TGTGCCAGCAGCCAAGGGGAGACAGGGGGCCACGAGCAGTACTTC
.	.	TRBV6-5	TRBJ1-4	CASSGMRGSEKLFF	TGTGCCAGCAGCGGAATGAGGGGTAGTGAAAAACTGTTTTTT
.	TRBD2	TRBV5-4	TRBJ2-1	CASSLLAGGLNEQFF	TGTGCCAGCAGCTTACTAGCGGGGGGTCTTAATGAGCAGTTCTTC
.	.	TRBV5-1	TRBJ2-1	CASRAGGAPYNEQFF	TGCGCCAGCAGGGCCGGGGGAGCGCCCTACAATGAGCAGTTCTTC
.	TRBD1	TRBV6-1	TRBJ2-7	CASRDMDRHYEQYF	TGTGCCAGCAGGGATATGGACAGGCATTACGAGCAGTACTTC
.	TRBD1	TRBV5-1	TRBJ2-2	CASSSTGGANTGELFF	TGCGCCAGCAGCTCTACAGGGGGCGCAAACACCGGGGAGCTGTTTTTT
.	.	TRBV10-3	TRBJ2-5	CAISESGTNRETQYF	TGTGCCATCAGTGAGTCGGGTACGAACCGAGAGACCCAGTACTTC
.	TRBD1	TRBV5-1	TRBJ2-3	CASSLPRTGGTDTQYF	TGCGCCAGCAGCTTGCCCCGGACAGGGGGCACAGATACGCAGTATTTT
.	.	TRBV6-5	TRBJ1-6	CASSPARLSVSPLHF	TGTGCCAGCAGTCCCGCCAGGCTAAGTGTTTCACCCCTCCACTTT
.	TRBD2	TRBV19	TRBJ2-3	CASSIVAGGPTDTQYF	TGTGCCAGTAGTATAGTCGCGGGAGGGCCAACAGATACGCAGTATTTT
.	.	TRBV30	TRBJ2-3	CAWSAGAGPDTQYF	TGTGCCTGGAGTGCTGGGGCGGGCCCAGATACGCAGTATTTT
.	.	TRBV10-1	TRBJ2-3	CASSEFGPGSTDTQYF	TGCGCCAGCAGTGAGTTTGGTCCAGGGAGCACAGATACGCAGTATTTT
.	TRBD1	TRBV18	TRBJ1-2	CASSQGQGARGYTF	TGTGCCAGCTCACAAGGACAGGGGGCGCGTGGCTACACCTTC
.	.	TRBV2	TRBJ2-7	CASRPSLGKGEQYF	TGTGCCAGCAGGCCCAGCCTGGGGAAAGGCGAGCAGTACTTC
.	TRBD1	TRBV27	TRBJ2-2	CASTPGDRGPGELFF	TGTGCCAGCACCCCGGGGGACAGGGGGCCCGGGGAGCTGTTTTTT
once	.	TRBV5-1	TRBJ1-1	CASRPTVGIAEAFF	TGCGCCAGCAGGCCTACAGTGGGAATAGCTGAAGCTTTCTTT
.	.	TRBV5-4	TRBJ2-3	CASSSAGSSTQYF	TGTGCCAGCAGTTCCGCAGGGTCCAGTACGCAGTATTTT
.	.	TRBV6-5	TRBJ2-7	CASSYSPQFKNEQYF	TGTGCCAGCAGTTACTCACCCCAGTTTAAAAACGAGCAGTACTTC
.	.	TRBV7-2	TRBJ2-3	CASSSGPRTDTQYF	TGTGCCAGCAGCTCGGGACCTCGCACAGATACGCAGTATTTT
few	.	TRBV11-2	TRBJ1-2	CASSLGNYGYTF	TGTGCCAGCAGCTTAGGAAACTATGGCTACACCTTC
once	TRBD2	TRBV7-9	TRBJ2-1	CASSQTSGRSYNEQFF	TGTGCCAGCAGCCAGACTAGCGGGAGATCTTACAATGAGCAGTTCTTC
once	.	TRBV6-1	TRBJ1-5	CASSNRVRIDQPQHF	TGTGCCAGCAGCAACAGGGTAAGAATAGATCAGCCCCAGCATTTT
.	.	TRBV4-1	TRBJ1-6	CASSQDRAPLHF	TGCGCCAGCAGCCAAGATCGGGCACCCCTCCACTTT
.	TRBD1	TRBV19	TRBJ2-7	CASRAAGGAPYF	TGTGCCAGTAGAGCAGCAGGGGGCGCGCCGTACTTC
.	.	TRBV20-1	TRBJ1-1	CSARTDTEAFF	TGCAGTGCTCGCACTGACACTGAAGCTTTCTTT
.	TRBD1	TRBV7-3	TRBJ1-1	CASSWDRNTEAFF	TGTGCCAGCAGCTGGGACAGAAACACTGAAGCTTTCTTT
few	.	TRBV2	TRBJ2-1	CASRINEQFF	TGTGCCAGCAGAATCAATGAGCAGTTCTTC
.	.	TRBV10-3	TRBJ2-3	CAISDLTSTDTQYF	TGTGCCATCAGTGACCTCACTAGCACAGATACGCAGTATTTT
.	TRBD2	TRBV15	TRBJ2-7	CATSRAGAGLAYEQYF	TGTGCCACCAGCAGAGCGGGTGCGGGACTAGCCTACGAGCAGTACTTC